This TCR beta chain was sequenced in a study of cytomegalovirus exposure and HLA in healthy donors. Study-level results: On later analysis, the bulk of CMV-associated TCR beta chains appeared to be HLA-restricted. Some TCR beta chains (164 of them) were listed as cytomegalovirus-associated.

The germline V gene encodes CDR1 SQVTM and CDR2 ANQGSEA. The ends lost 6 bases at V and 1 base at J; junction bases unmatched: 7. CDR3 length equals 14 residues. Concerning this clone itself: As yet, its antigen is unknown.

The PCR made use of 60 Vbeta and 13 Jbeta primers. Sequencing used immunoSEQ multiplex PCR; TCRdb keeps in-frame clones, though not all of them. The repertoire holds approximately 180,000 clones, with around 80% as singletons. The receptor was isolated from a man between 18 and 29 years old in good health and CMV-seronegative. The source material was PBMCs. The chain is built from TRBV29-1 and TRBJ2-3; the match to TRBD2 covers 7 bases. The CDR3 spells CSVRLGGGTDTQYF. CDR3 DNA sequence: TGCAGCGTCCGTCTTGGGGGGGGCACAGATACGCAGTATTTT.